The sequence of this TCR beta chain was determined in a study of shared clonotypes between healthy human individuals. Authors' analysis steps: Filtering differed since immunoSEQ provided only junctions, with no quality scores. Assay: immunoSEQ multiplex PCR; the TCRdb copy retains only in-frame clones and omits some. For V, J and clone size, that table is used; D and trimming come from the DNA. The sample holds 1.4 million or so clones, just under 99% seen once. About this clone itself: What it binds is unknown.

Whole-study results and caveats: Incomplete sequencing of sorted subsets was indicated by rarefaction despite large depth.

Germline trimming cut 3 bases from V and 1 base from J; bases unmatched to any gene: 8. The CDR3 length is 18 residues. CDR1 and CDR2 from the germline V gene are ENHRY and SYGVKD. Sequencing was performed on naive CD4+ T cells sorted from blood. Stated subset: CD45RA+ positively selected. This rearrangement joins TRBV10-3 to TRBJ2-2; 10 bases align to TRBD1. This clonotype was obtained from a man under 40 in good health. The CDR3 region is CAISEYSRDRGNTGELFF. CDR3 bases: TGTGCCATCAGTGAATACAGTAGGGACAGGGGGAACACCGGGGAGCTGTTTTTT.